Following are 24 T cell receptor beta chains from one sample sequenced in a study of OX40 agonist ivuxolimab in advanced cancers. Sequencing was performed with immunoSEQ multiplex PCR; in TCRdb, only in-frame clones are kept and a portion is missing. The sample gives about 79,000 clones, 90% of which show up once; about 0.35% is in the top ten. The specimen was CD4+ or CD8+ T cells sorted from blood, collected in a trial of the OX40 agonist ivuxolimab. The source of these receptors is an adult with an advanced solid tumor such as melanoma, head and neck, liver or kidney cancer.

This clone was seen a handful of times. The J gene is TRBJ1-3, the V gene TRBV7-9; the D gene is possibly TRBD1 (6 bases). Trimming removed 5 bases from V and 2 bases from J, with 16 bases in between. The CDR3 has 16 residues. The V gene's germline CDR1 is SEHNR and CDR2 FQNEAQ (reference sequence). The CDR3 DNA reads as TGTGCCAGCAGCCCCCCACCGCGACAGGCTGGAAACACCATATATTTT. Translation: CASSPPPRQAGNTIYF.

The chain combines TRBV28 with TRBJ1-1; the D gene is possibly TRBD1 (5 bases). The CDR3 extends over 14 amino acids. Trimming left V 7 bases short and J 6 bases short, with 18 bases between. Germline V CDR1 and CDR2: MDHEN, SYDVKM. CDR3 residues: CASTQAGGSAEAFF. CDR3 coding DNA: TGTGCCAGCACTCAAGCCGGGGGTAGCGCTGAAGCTTTCTTT. The entire variable domain, with the rest obtained from reference TRBV28 and TRBJ1-1, is as follows: DVKVTQSSRYLVKRTGEKVFLECVQDMDHENMFWYRQDPGLGLRLIYFSYDVKMKEKGDIPEGYSVSREKKERFSLILESASTNQTSMYLCASTQAGGSAEAFFGQGTRLTVV.

The J gene is TRBJ2-3, the V gene TRBV11-2; D not resolved. In germline, CDR1 is SGHAT, CDR2 FQNNGV. The V end was cut by 5 bases, the J end by 5 bases, with 17 bases between. This CDR3 spans 15 amino acids. DNA for the CDR3: TGTGCCAGCAGCCCAAACAGTGATCCCAGAGATACGCAGTATTTT. It specifies CASSPNSDPRDTQYF. Based on the CDR3 plus reference TRBV11-2 and TRBJ2-3, the full variable domain is EAGVAQSPRYKIIEKRQSVAFWCNPISGHATLYWYQQILGQGPKLLIQFQNNGVVDDSQLPKDRFSAERLKGVDSTLKIQPAKLEDSAVYLCASSPNSDPRDTQYFGPGTRLTVL.

This chain links TRBV4-1 with TRBJ2-5; D uncertain. Between the trimmed V and J ends, which lost 1 base and 5 bases, there was a span of 17 bases. The V gene's germline CDR1 is MGHRA and CDR2 YSYEKL. This CDR3 has 16 residues. The CDR3 reads CASSQASGSARETQYF. The CDR3 DNA reads as TGCGCCAGCAGCCAAGCCTCCGGGTCAGCGCGGGAGACCCAGTACTTC.

The chain is built from TRBV5-4 and TRBJ1-4; 7 nucleotides align to TRBD1. From germline, CDR1 is SGHNT and CDR2 YYREEE (reference sequence). V lost 4 bases, J lost 7 bases, and 7 bases stayed unmatched. The CDR3 loop spans 14 amino acids. CDR3 protein: CASSGQGGTEKLFF. The CDR3 coding sequence is TGTGCCAGCAGCGGTCAGGGGGGCACTGAAAAACTGTTTTTT.

The rearrangement links TRBV2 to TRBJ2-2; 8 bases map to TRBD2. With 3 bases clipped from V and 5 bases from J, the junction kept 2 bases outside the gene matches. The CDR3 is 14 residues long. Germline-derived CDR1 and CDR2 are SNHLY and FYNNEI. The CDR3, as DNA: TGTGCCAGCAGTGAGCCTAGCGGGACCGGGGAGCTGTTTTTT. Residues: CASSEPSGTGELFF.

The rearrangement joins TRBV6-6 to TRBJ2-3, with 7 bases aligning to TRBD1. Germline CDR1 reads MNHNY; CDR2 reads SVGAGI (reference sequence). V lost 6 bases, J lost 0 bases, and 3 bases stayed unmatched. CDR3 size: 14 residues. CDR3: CASSLGQSTDTQYF. The CDR3, as DNA: TGTGCCAGCAGCCTGGGACAGAGCACAGATACGCAGTATTTT.

The rearrangement joins TRBV11-2 to TRBJ1-1; TRBD1 matches at 7 bases. Germline V gives CDR1 SGHAT, CDR2 FQNNGV. The CDR3 is 15 amino acids. V lost 4 bases, J lost 5 bases, and 10 bases stayed unmatched. The CDR3 DNA reads as TGTGCCAGCAGCTACCAGAGGGGGCCCGGTACTGAAGCTTTCTTT. Translated, it gives CASSYQRGPGTEAFF.

J is TRBJ2-1 and V is TRBV4-1; TRBD1 aligns across 7 bases. This CDR3 region has 14 residues. V lost 5 bases to trimming and J lost 8 bases; unmatched junction nucleotides: 9. Germline CDR1 and CDR2: MGHRA and YSYEKL. The CDR3 DNA sequence: TGCGCCAGCAGCTCAGGGACAGCGCGCTATGAGCAGTTCTTC. This translates into CASSSGTARYEQFF.

This clone has just one count. This chain links TRBV12-2 with TRBJ1-2. TRBV12-2 represents a pseudogene. The CDR3 is 16 residues long. Here the CDR3 reads CASRLVHRRVGYGYTF. In nucleotides, the CDR3 is TGTGCAAGTCGCTTAGTTCACCGCCGGGTCGGATATGGCTACACCTTC.

V gene TRBV10-3 combines with J gene TRBJ1-3; D unresolved. V dropped 2 bases and J dropped 0 bases, with 11 bases sitting between them. There are 16 residues in the CDR3. CDR1 is ENHRY, CDR2 SYGVKD, per germline. The CDR3 bases are TGTGCCATCAGTGAGGGTAGGGCCTCCTCTGGAAACACCATATATTTT. Translating it yields CAISEGRASSGNTIYF.

J is TRBJ2-7 and V is TRBV7-8; D is unclear. The V end was cut by 1 base, the J end by 0 bases, with 10 bases between. The germline gives CDR1 SGHVS, CDR2 FQNEAQ. CDR3 length: 15 amino acids. Written as DNA, the CDR3 is TGTGCCAGCAGCTTAGGAACAGCCTACTCCTACGAGCAGTACTTC. Its translation is CASSLGTAYSYEQYF.

V is TRBV11-2 and J is TRBJ1-1; 7 bases map to TRBD1. Germline lookup yields CDR1 SGHAT and CDR2 FQNNGV. CDR3 size: 15 residues. V was pared by 5 bases and J by 0 bases, with 6 bases of the junction left unmatched. The DNA for the CDR3 is TGTGCCAGCAGCCCGCGACAGGGACTGAACACTGAAGCTTTCTTT. As protein: CASSPRQGLNTEAFF.

In its sample, this clone was seen a few times. The chain uses TRBV4-1 and TRBJ2-3; tentative D call: TRBD2 (7 bases). Germline V gene lookup returns CDR1 MGHRA and CDR2 YSYEKL. V lost 2 bases, J lost 2 bases, and 20 bases lay in between. The length of the CDR3 is 18 residues. The CDR3 nucleotides read TGCGCCAGCAGCCAAAGGGGGACCCGGGGAGGGAACACAGATACGCAGTATTTT. This encodes CASSQRGTRGGNTDTQYF.

The chain joins TRBV30 to TRBJ2-2; 8 nucleotides agree with TRBD2. Unmatched junction bases numbered 9, after V lost 1 base and J lost 5 bases. The CDR3 runs 16 residues. The V gene's germline CDR1 is GTSNPN and CDR2 SVGIG (reference sequence). Here the CDR3 reads CAWSGLTGGPTGELFF. The DNA of the CDR3 is TGTGCCTGGAGTGGGTTAACGGGGGGGCCGACCGGGGAGCTGTTTTTT.

The genes are TRBV19 and TRBJ1-5, with 7 nucleotides matching TRBD1. V shed 6 bases, J shed 4 bases, and the junction held 9 bases outside the gene matches. CDR1 LNHDA and CDR2 SQIVND come from the germline V gene (reference sequence). The CDR3 length is 15 residues. Written as DNA, the CDR3 is TGTGCCAGTAGAATAAAAGGGGGCGATAATCAGCCCCAGCATTTT. It is translated as CASRIKGGDNQPQHF.

This sequence joins TRBV7-9 and TRBJ1-4; D not certain. V lost 5 bases and J 0 bases, leaving 7 bases between the germline ends. CDR1 is SEHNR, CDR2 FQNEAQ, per germline (reference sequence). CDR3 length: 14 residues. DNA for the CDR3: TGTGCCAGCAGCCCGGGTCCAACTAATGAAAAACTGTTTTTT. Its protein is CASSPGPTNEKLFF. Drawing the rest from reference TRBV7-9 and TRBJ1-4, the complete variable domain is DTGVSQNPRHKITKRGQNVTFRCDPISEHNRLYWYRQTLGQGPEFLTYFQNEAQLEKSRLLSDRFSAERPKGSFSTLEIQRTEQGDSAMYLCASSPGPTNEKLFFGSGTQLSVL.

This clone has a single count. The chain employs TRBV6-5 and TRBJ2-3; 11 nucleotides agree with TRBD2. This CDR3 comprises 13 residues. V was clipped by 7 bases and J by 11 bases; unmatched bases: 8. Germline V lookup: CDR1 MNHEY, CDR2 SVGAGI. The CDR3 here is CASMVASGGRQYF. CDR3 nucleotides: TGTGCCAGCATGGTGGCTAGCGGGGGGCGGCAGTATTTT.

The rearrangement links TRBV5-4 to TRBJ1-2, with D perhaps TRBD1 (6 bases). V was clipped by 2 bases and J by 4 bases, with 18 bases between them. This CDR3 contains 16 residues. CDR1 and CDR2 (germline): SGHNT, YYREEE (reference sequence). The DNA for the CDR3 is TGTGCCAGCAGCTTTGTTGATGGGTTCAGGGGCTATGGCTACACCTTC. This encodes CASSFVDGFRGYGYTF.

This clone came up a few times. The gene calls are TRBV6-6 and TRBJ2-3, with a weak D call TRBD2 (7 bases). Germline CDR1 MNHNY, CDR2 SVGAGI (reference sequence). The CDR3 sequence is 16 residues long. The germline V and J ends were trimmed by 6 bases and 6 bases, with 22 bases remaining between them. Here the CDR3 reads CASSPGRAGARDTQYF. The CDR3 DNA reads as TGTGCCAGCAGCCCCGGCCGGGCGGGGGCGAGGGATACGCAGTATTTT.

J is TRBJ2-2 and V is TRBV6-5; 9 bases map to TRBD2. This CDR3 region has 14 residues. V lost 7 bases to trimming and J lost 3 bases; unmatched junction nucleotides: 3. The germline V gene encodes CDR1 MNHEY and CDR2 SVGAGI. As DNA, the CDR3 is TGTGCCAGCAATGGACTAGCGCACACCGGGGAGCTGTTTTTT. Residues: CASNGLAHTGELFF.

This clone appeared a single time. The J gene is TRBJ2-2, the V gene TRBV12-5; D not certain. Trimming pared 0 bases from V and 2 bases from J, leaving 10 bases between. CDR1 and CDR2 from the germline V gene are LGHNT and FRNRAP. The CDR3 has 16 residues. This CDR3 is CASGLVHGSNTGELFF. The CDR3 nucleotides read TGTGCTAGTGGTTTGGTACATGGCAGTAACACCGGGGAGCTGTTTTTT.

The genes are TRBV5-4 and TRBJ1-2; no firm D call. The germline V gene encodes CDR1 SGHNT and CDR2 YYREEE (reference sequence). The CDR3 covers 14 residues. Between the trimmed V and J ends, which lost 0 bases and 0 bases, there was a span of 6 bases. The CDR3 is CASSLEQTNYGYTF. The CDR3 region has the DNA TGTGCCAGCAGCTTGGAGCAGACTAACTATGGCTACACCTTC.

The chain couples TRBV18 to TRBJ1-5; perhaps TRBD1 as D (5 bases). The CDR3 spans 15 residues. Trimming pared 3 bases from V and 5 bases from J, leaving 14 bases between. Looked up from germline, CDR1 is KGHSH and CDR2 is LQKENI. CDR3 DNA sequence: TGTGCCAGCTCACCTCCCGGGGCCCAGGATCAGCCCCAGCATTTT. The encoded protein is CASSPPGAQDQPQHF.